One sample yielded the 14 T cell receptor beta chains listed below, sequenced in a study of blood T cell repertoires in COVID-19. The method was immunoSEQ multiplex PCR; TCRdb's version includes in-frame clones alone and lacks a portion of them. The sample has 60,000 or so clones, around 90% seen once. The source material was peripheral blood. These receptors were obtained from a human donor with acute or convalescent COVID-19. The donor label of this sample is uncertain.

The rearrangement uses TRBV6-5 and TRBJ1-4; TRBD1 is a possible D gene (5 bases). The V end was cut by 6 bases, the J end by 4 bases, with 12 bases between. The CDR3 is made up of 14 amino acids. Germline V gene data show CDR1 as MNHEY and CDR2 as SVGAGI. The CDR3 nucleotides read TGTGCCAGCAGGGTGACAGACAATAATGAAAAACTGTTTTTT. This sequence encodes CASRVTDNNEKLFF.

The J gene is TRBJ1-1, the V gene TRBV7-3; D is uncertain. V shed 0 bases and J shed 0 bases, with 11 bases lying between them. Germline V lookup: CDR1 SGHTA, CDR2 FQGTGA. The CDR3 has 16 amino acids. The CDR3 region is CASSLTAMGVNTEAFF. DNA for the CDR3: TGTGCCAGCAGCTTAACTGCCATGGGCGTGAACACTGAAGCTTTCTTT.

The CDR3 is CASSVAGGGSQETQYF. CDR3 coding DNA: TGTGCCAGCAGTGTGGCGGGAGGGGGGTCCCAAGAGACCCAGTACTTC. This chain connects TRBV6-1 to TRBJ2-5; 9 bases line up with TRBD2. The CDR3 runs 16 residues. From germline, CDR1 is MNHNS and CDR2 SASEGT. V gave up 4 bases and J gave up 1 base; unmatched junction bases: 7.

The chain couples TRBV27 to TRBJ2-5; 9 nucleotides align to TRBD2. V lost 6 bases, J lost 7 bases, and 12 bases stayed unmatched. Per germline, CDR1 MNHEY and CDR2 SMNVEV (reference sequence). The CDR3 loop spans 15 amino acids. The CDR3 DNA is TGTGCCAGCAGGGCTAGCGGGGCCCCTTACCGGACCCAGTACTTC. It specifies CASRASGAPYRTQYF.

This chain connects TRBV6-4 to TRBJ2-5; a weak D match, TRBD2 (5 bases). The germline gives CDR1 MRHNA, CDR2 SNTAGT. Deletions cut 4 bases from V and 5 bases from J, with 11 bases between. CDR3 length: 13 residues. CDR3 coding DNA: TGTGCCAGCAGTGTGGAGGAAGGGGAGACCCAGTACTTC. Protein product: CASSVEEGETQYF.

Of note for this clone: Relative to the germline gene, one junction end is altered; a read error may explain this. The chain couples TRBV6-6 to TRBJ1-5; TRBD1 matches 8 bases. The CDR3 covers 16 residues. CDR1 and CDR2 from the germline V gene are MNHNY and SVGAGI (reference sequence). The CDR3 sequence is CASSHVRTGSNEPQHF. The CDR3 DNA reads TGTGCCAGCAGTCACGTCCGGACAGGGTCCAATGAGCCCCAGCATTTT.

J is TRBJ1-2 and V is TRBV5-4; TRBD1 is a possible D gene (5 bases). V dropped 3 bases and J dropped 3 bases, with 24 bases sitting between them. CDR3 length equals 18 residues. CDR1 is SGHNT and CDR2 is YYREEE in the germline V gene (reference sequence). CDR3 DNA: TGTGCCAGCAGCTACCACCTCGGGTGGGGGGAGGTTGACTATGGCTACACCTTC. Encoded protein: CASSYHLGWGEVDYGYTF.

The gene calls are TRBV3-1 (or the pseudogene TRBV3-2) and TRBJ2-1; TRBD2 agrees at 7 bases. CDR3 length equals 14 residues. J was trimmed by 10 bases and V by 4 bases; bases with no gene match: 10. Germline loops: CDR1 LGHDT, CDR2 YNNKEL (reference sequence). This CDR3 is CASSPRASGREQFF. In nucleotides, the CDR3 is TGTGCCAGCAGCCCGAGGGCTAGCGGTAGAGAGCAGTTCTTC.

The V call is TRBV5-1, the J call TRBJ2-7; 8 nucleotides align to TRBD1. This CDR3 has 15 residues. V shed 0 bases, J shed 1 base, and the junction held 3 bases outside the gene matches. Per the germline V gene, CDR1 is SGHRS and CDR2 is YFSETQ. Here the CDR3 reads CASSLGTGNSYEQYV. CDR3 bases: TGCGCCAGCAGCTTGGGGACAGGGAATTCCTACGAGCAGTACGTC.

The chain couples TRBV28 to TRBJ1-1; tentative D call: TRBD1 (6 bases). Trimming left V 6 bases short and J 1 base short, with 15 bases between. This CDR3 contains 15 residues. CDR1 and CDR2 (germline): MDHEN, SYDVKM. The CDR3 reads CASRTLGQPNTEAFF. In nucleotides, the CDR3 is TGTGCCAGCAGAACCCTCGGACAGCCGAACACTGAAGCTTTCTTT.

This chain links TRBV6-5 with TRBJ1-5; unclear D gene. The CDR3 has 14 residues. Germline values: CDR1 MNHEY, CDR2 SVGAGI. V lost 8 bases and J lost 2, with 13 bases in between. The CDR3 region is CASSGERGNQPQHF. As DNA, the CDR3 is TGTGCCAGCTCCGGGGAGAGGGGCAATCAGCCCCAGCATTTT.

The CDR3 loop reads CASSQAGTAFF. In DNA, the CDR3 is TGTGCCAGCAGCCAAGCAGGAACGGCTTTCTTT. V gene TRBV14 combines with J gene TRBJ1-1; D is ambiguous. CDR1 is SGHDN and CDR2 is FVKESK in the germline V gene. The CDR3 consists of 11 residues. V lost 1 base and J 11 bases, leaving 8 bases between the germline ends.

This chain connects TRBV18 to TRBJ1-1; D gene ambiguous. The CDR3 covers 12 residues. V lost 6 bases and J 3 bases, leaving 8 bases between the germline ends. The V gene's germline CDR1 is KGHSH and CDR2 LQKENI. The DNA for the CDR3 is TGTGCCAGCTCTGAGGTGCACACTGAAGCTTTCTTT. Its translation is CASSEVHTEAFF.

The rearrangement links TRBV19 to TRBJ2-3; 14 positions agree with TRBD2. Per germline, CDR1 LNHDA and CDR2 SQIVND (reference sequence). This CDR3 region has 17 residues. The junction had 2 bases not matched to a gene; V was cut back by 3 bases and J by 0 bases. CDR3 amino acids: CASSIGLAGGSTDTQYF. The CDR3 bases are TGTGCCAGTAGTATTGGACTAGCGGGGGGCAGCACAGATACGCAGTATTTT.